This TCR beta chain was sequenced during a study of blood T cell repertoires in COVID-19. The overall study: PBMCs, B-cell-depleted T cells, or T cells provided the cDNA or gDNA that made up the material.

The V and J ends lost 5 bases and 6 bases, in that order; junction bases with no gene match: 11. The CDR3 runs to 15 residues. Germline V lookup: CDR1 SGHVS, CDR2 FNYEAQ. In the original workflow: Nucleated cell counts were estimated from reference gene primer amplification. The protocol was immunoSEQ multiplex PCR, while the TCRdb copy is restricted to in-frame clones and leaves out a portion. Clonal size and the V and J genes are those of that table, whereas D and trimming came from the DNA. The sample carries 200,000 or so clones, about 85% recorded once. The receptor was derived from a man in his fifties or sixties who had recovered from COVID-19. The chain employs TRBV7-6 and TRBJ2-7; 9 bases match TRBD1. The sample taken for sequencing was peripheral blood. CDR3 loop: CASSPGTGSGREQYF. The CDR3 bases are TGTGCCAGCAGCCCCGGGACAGGGTCTGGGCGCGAGCAGTACTTC.